Following are 23 T cell receptor beta chains from one sample sequenced in a study of blood T cell repertoires in COVID-19. Profiled with immunoSEQ multiplex PCR; TCRdb holds only in-frame clones, not every one. The data show under 75,000 clones, less than 85% seen once. Sequences were obtained from peripheral blood. The receptor source for this set is a man in his sixties with acute or convalescent COVID-19.

The chain carries TRBV24-1 and TRBJ1-6; D ambiguous. Trimming stripped 8 bases from V and 9 bases from J, with 13 bases between. CDR3 length: 13 residues. CDR1 and CDR2 from the germline V gene are KGHDR and SFDVKD. DNA for the CDR3: TGTGCCACCACGGCGGGCGTTGGTTCACCCCTCCACTTT. Translation gives CATTAGVGSPLHF.

The J gene is TRBJ2-7, the V gene TRBV28; D is ambiguous. This CDR3 is built from 14 residues. Germline CDR1 and CDR2: MDHEN and SYDVKM. The V end was cut by 3 bases, the J end by 6 bases, with 15 bases between. Here the CDR3 DNA reads TGTGCCAGCAGTTTGCGCGGCCGGTCAGCCGAGCAGTACTTC. Protein product: CASSLRGRSAEQYF.

The chain couples TRBV19 to TRBJ2-6; D may be TRBD1 (6 bases). CDR1 and CDR2 from the germline V gene are LNHDA and SQIVND (reference sequence). V was shortened by 4 bases and J by 6 bases, with 25 bases between the two germline ends. The CDR3 loop spans 19 amino acids. Written as DNA, the CDR3 is TGTGCCAGTAGTACCCGACCGGGACACACACGAGGAGAGGCCAACGTCCTGACTTTC. Protein: CASSTRPGHTRGEANVLTF.

The chain is built from TRBV5-1 and TRBJ1-1, with D possibly TRBD1 on 5 matching bases. V lost 0 bases to trimming and J lost 5 bases, with 11 bases between them. The V gene's germline CDR1 is SGHRS and CDR2 YFSETQ. This CDR3 has 14 amino acids. CDR3 loop: CASSLVGGWTEAFF. CDR3 DNA: TGCGCCAGCAGCTTGGTCGGGGGTTGGACTGAAGCTTTCTTT.

The rearrangement joins TRBV3-1 (or the pseudogene TRBV3-2) to TRBJ2-7; D is uncertain. Trimming left V 0 bases short and J 6 bases short, with 9 bases between. Germline CDR1 is LGHDT and CDR2 is YNNKEL (reference sequence). This CDR3 spans 13 amino acids. The CDR3 reads CASSQDQWSEQYF. The DNA for the CDR3 is TGTGCCAGCAGCCAAGACCAGTGGAGCGAGCAGTACTTC.

This clone was counted only a few times. This chain connects TRBV9 to TRBJ1-6; TRBD1 matches at 7 bases. The junction had 7 bases not matched to a gene; V was cut back by 3 bases and J by 10 bases. The CDR3 spans 14 residues. Germline values: CDR1 SGDLS, CDR2 YYNGEE. In DNA, the CDR3 is TGTGCCAGCAGCGCACAGGGGACGAAGTCACCCCTCCACTTT. Translating it yields CASSAQGTKSPLHF. Full variable domain (missing parts from reference TRBV9 and TRBJ1-6): DSGVTQTPKHLITATGQRVTLRCSPRSGDLSVYWYQQSLDQGLQFLIQYYNGEERAKGNILERFSAQQFPDLHSELNLSSLELGDSALYFCASSAQGTKSPLHFGNGTRLTVT.

J is TRBJ2-1 and V is TRBV5-1, with D tentatively TRBD1 (6 bases). This CDR3 is 14 amino acids long. Looked up from germline, CDR1 is SGHRS and CDR2 is YFSETQ. The V gene lost 4 bases and the J gene lost 5 bases, with 13 bases spanning the gap. The CDR3 loop is CASSPLGQNNEQFF. The CDR3 DNA sequence: TGCGCCAGCAGCCCATTGGGACAAAACAATGAGCAGTTCTTC.

V and J are TRBV6-5 and TRBJ2-2; TRBD2 matches at 7 bases. V shed 8 bases and J 2 bases; nucleotides not matched to a gene: 8. CDR1 is MNHEY, CDR2 SVGAGI, per germline. The CDR3 totals 15 residues. The DNA for the CDR3 is TGTGCCAGCGGGGAGCGGGGAGCTAACACCGGGGAGCTGTTTTTT. Its protein is CASGERGANTGELFF.

The table lists this clone with a count of one. This chain uses TRBV5-1 with TRBJ2-1; TRBD1 matches 9 bases. The CDR3 is 19 amino acids. Germline-derived CDR1 and CDR2 are SGHRS and YFSETQ. V was clipped by 2 bases and J by 0 bases; unmatched bases: 12. In DNA form, the CDR3 reads TGCGCCAGCAGCTTCTTTAGGACAGGGGCCTCAAGCTCCTACAATGAGCAGTTCTTC. Amino acids: CASSFFRTGASSSYNEQFF.

V gene TRBV18 combines with J gene TRBJ2-7; the D gene is possibly TRBD1 (5 bases). The CDR3 spans 15 residues. Trimming took 5 bases from V and 2 from J, leaving 16 bases between them. CDR1 KGHSH and CDR2 LQKENI come from the germline V gene. The CDR3 DNA is TGTGCCAGCTCATGGCAGGAGCAGGGCCCCTACGAGCAGTACGTC. This codes for CASSWQEQGPYEQYV.

The rearrangement uses TRBV28 and TRBJ2-7; 11 bases are a match to TRBD1. Trimming cost V 5 bases and J 3 bases; bases outside gene matches: 9. The CDR3 runs 16 residues. CDR1 MDHEN and CDR2 SYDVKM come from the germline V gene. CDR3 sequence reads: CASSPAGTGGDYEQYF. CDR3 nucleotides: TGTGCCAGCAGTCCCGCCGGGACAGGGGGGGACTACGAGCAGTACTTC.

This clone was seen a few times. This chain's CDR3 is CASSGDRQETQYF. DNA of the CDR3: TGTGCCAGTAGTGGGGACAGGCAAGAGACCCAGTACTTC. V is TRBV19 and J is TRBJ2-5; 8 nucleotides align to TRBD1. Per the germline V gene, CDR1 is LNHDA and CDR2 is SQIVND (reference sequence). The CDR3 has 13 amino acids. Trimming cost V 5 bases and J 2 bases; bases outside gene matches: 1.

This clone turned up a few times. J is TRBJ2-7 and V is TRBV11-2; 9 bases match TRBD1. The V and J ends lost 10 bases and 5 bases, in that order; junction bases with no gene match: 6. The CDR3 is made up of 12 amino acids. CDR1 and CDR2 from the germline V gene are SGHAT and FQNNGV. CDR3 residues: CATTGGLDEQYF. In DNA form, the CDR3 reads TGTGCCACCACAGGGGGCTTGGACGAGCAGTACTTC.

This chain uses TRBV9 with TRBJ1-4, with D perhaps matching TRBD1 (5 bases). The CDR3 runs 15 residues. V was clipped by 6 bases and J by 1 base, with 13 bases between them. Germline CDR1 and CDR2: SGDLS and YYNGEE. The CDR3 sequence: CASNTGRGTNEKLFF. CDR3 nucleotide sequence: TGTGCCAGCAATACAGGTCGTGGAACTAATGAAAAACTGTTTTTT.

The chain employs TRBV25-1 and TRBJ2-1; 9 nucleotides agree with TRBD1. The CDR3 contains 15 residues. Germline lookup yields CDR1 MGHDK and CDR2 SYGVNS. With 1 base clipped from V and 10 bases from J, the junction kept 8 bases outside the gene matches. The CDR3 coding sequence is TGTGCCAGCAGTGAATCCGACCGGGACAGGGCGGAGCAGTTCTTC. This encodes CASSESDRDRAEQFF. The whole variable domain, filled in from reference TRBV25-1 and TRBJ2-1, reads EADIYQTPRYLVIGTGKKITLECSQTMGHDKMYWYQQDPGMELHLIHYSYGVNSTEKGDLSSESTVSRIRTEHFPLTLESARPSHTSQYLCASSESDRDRAEQFFGPGTRLTVL.

The chain links TRBV2 to TRBJ1-6, with D unclear. There are 17 residues in the CDR3. V gave up 4 bases and J gave up 0 bases, with 13 bases separating them. Germline CDR1 is SNHLY and CDR2 is FYNNEI. CDR3 DNA sequence: TGTGCCAGCAGTGTGCGGGGATTAACCTCCTATAATTCACCCCTCCACTTT. Translated: CASSVRGLTSYNSPLHF. Full variable domain (missing parts from reference TRBV2 and TRBJ1-6): EPEVTQTPSHQVTQMGQEVILRCVPISNHLYFYWYRQILGQKVEFLVSFYNNEISEKSEIFDDQFSVERPDGSNFTLKIRSTKLEDSAMYFCASSVRGLTSYNSPLHFGNGTRLTVT.

This clone has only one observation. The rearrangement uses TRBV14 and TRBJ2-3, with 11 bases lining up with TRBD2. The CDR3 contains 17 residues. Trimming at V came to 0 bases and at J to 4 bases, leaving 6 bases not matched to a gene. The germline V gene has CDR1 SGHDN and CDR2 FVKESK. The CDR3 protein is CASSQDDLAGGADTQYF. The DNA of the CDR3 is TGTGCCAGCAGCCAAGATGACCTAGCGGGGGGTGCAGATACGCAGTATTTT.

The V call is TRBV29-1, the J call TRBJ2-2; 11 nucleotides align to TRBD2. The J segment lost 6 bases and the V segment lost 3 bases, leaving 3 bases of the junction unmatched. The germline V gene has CDR1 SQVTM and CDR2 ANQGSEA. The CDR3 is made up of 14 amino acids. CDR3 residues: CSVEPSGGSGELFF. CDR3 in DNA: TGCAGCGTTGAGCCTAGCGGGGGGTCCGGGGAGCTGTTTTTT.

CDR3: CASRDESIGGNSPLHF. DNA for the CDR3: TGTGCCAGCAGGGATGAGTCTATAGGAGGAAATTCACCCCTCCACTTT. The chain has TRBV28 and TRBJ1-6; no reliable D call. Between the trimmed V and J ends, which lost 6 bases and 7 bases, there was a span of 19 bases. Germline loops: CDR1 MDHEN, CDR2 SYDVKM. This CDR3 contains 16 residues.

The rearrangement uses TRBV19 and TRBJ1-1; 7 nucleotides line up with TRBD1. Germline CDR1 and CDR2: LNHDA and SQIVND (reference sequence). The V and J ends lost 2 bases and 5 bases, in that order; junction bases with no gene match: 5. The CDR3 loop spans 14 amino acids. The CDR3 spells CASSIQGVGTEAFF. The CDR3 DNA reads as TGTGCCAGTAGTATACAGGGGGTAGGAACTGAAGCTTTCTTT.

The chain uses TRBV2 and TRBJ1-1; tentative D call: TRBD1 (6 bases). The CDR3 loop spans 13 amino acids. Germline CDR1 is SNHLY and CDR2 is FYNNEI. V lost 6 bases and J lost 4, with 12 bases in between. The CDR3 DNA follows: TGTGCCAGCAGGATTCAGGACAGCACTGAAGCTTTCTTT. Translated, it gives CASRIQDSTEAFF.

The chain links TRBV7-2 to TRBJ2-7; 15 bases align to TRBD2. Unmatched junction bases numbered 1, after V lost 5 bases and J lost 2 bases. CDR1 is SGHTA, CDR2 FQGNSA, per germline. The CDR3 is 15 residues long. CDR3 in amino acids: CASSGTSGGPYEQYV. The CDR3 nucleotides read TGTGCCAGCAGCGGGACTAGCGGGGGGCCCTACGAGCAGTACGTC.

This clone was recorded a few times. This chain's CDR3 is CASSLASGPSSYEQYF. The CDR3 nucleotides are TGCGCCAGCAGCTTGGCCTCAGGTCCCAGCTCCTACGAGCAGTACTTC. The chain combines TRBV5-1 with TRBJ2-7; D call uncertain. The V gene lost 0 bases and the J gene lost 0 bases, with 13 bases spanning the gap. The germline gives CDR1 SGHRS, CDR2 YFSETQ. The CDR3 is made up of 16 amino acids.